Listed below are T cell receptor beta chains from one sample, sequenced in a study of T cells in Graves' hyperthyroidism and ophthalmopathy. TCRdb re-called the multiplex PCR reads with MiXCR, one entry per CDR3 protein. Here the sample spans roughly 420,000 distinct CDR3 sequences, 15% to 19% being singletons. The specimen was blood. Receptor source: a young woman with Graves' hyperthyroidism. Each CDR3 is given with its conserved first and last residue. Fields, in order: D gene, J gene, clone size, V gene, CDR3 protein, CDR3 DNA. The D gene is left open where the match is weak. Clone sizes are given selectively: once, few, many, or a class where the clone is expanded.

d_gene: TRBD1
j_gene: TRBJ1-1
abundance: NA
v_gene: TRBV5-1
CDR3aa: CASSLVGVVQGSEAFF
CDR3nt: TGCGCCAGCAGCTTGGTTGGGGTCGTACAGGGGTCTGAAGCTTTCTTT

d_gene: NA
j_gene: TRBJ2-5
abundance: NA
v_gene: TRBV2
CDR3aa: CASSEGPLSETQYF
CDR3nt: TGTGCCAGCAGTGAAGGCCCCCTAAGTGAGACCCAGTACTTC

d_gene: NA
j_gene: TRBJ1-5
abundance: many
v_gene: TRBV27
CDR3aa: CASSLSPARGGNQPQHF
CDR3nt: TGTGCCAGCAGTTTATCACCCGCCAGGGGTGGGAATCAGCCCCAGCATTTT

d_gene: NA
j_gene: TRBJ1-1
abundance: many
v_gene: TRBV27
CDR3aa: CASSFMTAKNTEAFF
CDR3nt: TGTGCCAGCAGTTTTATGACAGCAAAGAACACTGAAGCTTTCTTT

d_gene: NA
j_gene: TRBJ1-2
abundance: many
v_gene: TRBV29-1
CDR3aa: CSVVLRTLTGGYTF
CDR3nt: TGCAGCGTTGTTTTAAGAACGCTCACGGGCGGCTACACCTTC

d_gene: NA
j_gene: TRBJ1-2
abundance: NA
v_gene: TRBV28
CDR3aa: CASSFAQLAYGYTF
CDR3nt: TGTGCCAGCAGTTTTGCCCAGTTAGCCTATGGCTACACCTTC

d_gene: NA
j_gene: TRBJ2-4
abundance: few
v_gene: TRBV28
CDR3aa: CASSPPPYLLAKNIQYF
CDR3nt: TGTGCCAGCAGTCCACCCCCGTATTTACTAGCCAAAAACATTCAGTACTTC

d_gene: NA
j_gene: TRBJ2-5
abundance: many
v_gene: TRBV10-2
CDR3aa: CASSELPEEETQYF
CDR3nt: TGCGCCAGCAGTGAATTGCCCGAGGAAGAGACCCAGTACTTC

d_gene: NA
j_gene: TRBJ2-5
abundance: many
v_gene: TRBV2
CDR3aa: CASSEGVSAKETQYF
CDR3nt: TGTGCCAGCAGTGAGGGGGTATCGGCCAAAGAGACCCAGTACTTC

d_gene: TRBD2
j_gene: TRBJ2-7
abundance: NA
v_gene: TRBV27
CDR3aa: CASSQTNWAGGSYEQYF
CDR3nt: TGTGCCAGCAGCCAAACAAACTGGGCGGGAGGCTCCTACGAGCAGTACTTC

d_gene: NA
j_gene: TRBJ2-1
abundance: many
v_gene: TRBV11-3
CDR3aa: CASSARTTSYNEQFF
CDR3nt: TGTGCCAGCAGCGCGCGGACAACGTCTTACAATGAGCAGTTCTTC

d_gene: NA
j_gene: TRBJ2-7
abundance: NA
v_gene: TRBV4-2
CDR3aa: CASSQAQGLVEQYF
CDR3nt: TGTGCCAGCAGCCAAGCCCAAGGGCTGGTCGAGCAGTACTTC

d_gene: NA
j_gene: TRBJ1-4
abundance: many
v_gene: TRBV6-1
CDR3aa: CASSPGPTGKLFF
CDR3nt: TGTGCCAGCAGCCCGGGCCCCACGGGAAAACTGTTTTTT

d_gene: NA
j_gene: TRBJ1-4
abundance: many
v_gene: TRBV28
CDR3aa: CASSLLGIRDEKLFF
CDR3nt: TGTGCCAGCAGTTTATTGGGGATCAGGGATGAAAAACTGTTTTTT

d_gene: NA
j_gene: TRBJ1-5
abundance: many
v_gene: TRBV12-3/TRBV12-4
CDR3aa: CASRRSNQPQHF
CDR3nt: TGTGCCAGCAGAAGAAGCAATCAGCCCCAGCATTTT

d_gene: TRBD1
j_gene: TRBJ1-2
abundance: NA
v_gene: TRBV11-2
CDR3aa: CASSLRTGVNYGYTF
CDR3nt: TGTGCCAGCAGCCTACGGACAGGGGTTAACTATGGCTACACCTTC

d_gene: NA
j_gene: TRBJ1-1
abundance: many
v_gene: TRBV12-3/TRBV12-4
CDR3aa: CASTGLRTEAFF
CDR3nt: TGTGCCAGCACCGGATTGAGAACTGAAGCTTTCTTT

d_gene: NA
j_gene: TRBJ2-5
abundance: many
v_gene: TRBV5-1
CDR3aa: CASSPSGRSRLETQYF
CDR3nt: TGCGCCAGCAGCCCCTCGGGGAGGTCCAGGCTGGAGACCCAGTACTTC

d_gene: NA
j_gene: TRBJ2-5
abundance: few
v_gene: TRBV5-1
CDR3aa: CASSWPVSLERETQYF
CDR3nt: TGCGCCAGCAGCTGGCCGGTCAGTTTGGAGAGAGAGACCCAGTACTTC

d_gene: TRBD2
j_gene: TRBJ2-3
abundance: NA
v_gene: TRBV7-2
CDR3aa: CASSSLAGGPIVTDTQYF
CDR3nt: TGTGCCAGCAGCTCGCTAGCGGGAGGGCCAATTGTAACAGATACGCAGTATTTT

d_gene: NA
j_gene: TRBJ2-5
abundance: many
v_gene: TRBV11-2
CDR3aa: CASSSYRDSQETQYF
CDR3nt: TGTGCCAGCAGTTCCTACCGGGACTCACAAGAGACCCAGTACTTC

d_gene: TRBD2
j_gene: TRBJ2-5
abundance: NA
v_gene: TRBV2
CDR3aa: CASSEVAGRETQYF
CDR3nt: TGTGCCAGCAGTGAAGTAGCGGGACGGGAGACCCAGTACTTC

d_gene: NA
j_gene: TRBJ1-4
abundance: many
v_gene: TRBV18
CDR3aa: CASSPGAADEKLFF
CDR3nt: TGTGCCAGCTCACCTGGGGCTGCGGACGAAAAACTGTTTTTT

d_gene: NA
j_gene: TRBJ2-2
abundance: many
v_gene: TRBV2
CDR3aa: CASKGQGNTGELFF
CDR3nt: TGTGCCAGCAAGGGGCAGGGGAACACCGGGGAGCTGTTTTTT

d_gene: NA
j_gene: TRBJ2-7
abundance: many
v_gene: TRBV20-1
CDR3aa: CSASGRSAYEQYF
CDR3nt: TGCAGTGCTAGTGGCAGGTCGGCCTACGAGCAGTACTTC

d_gene: TRBD1
j_gene: TRBJ2-7
abundance: NA
v_gene: TRBV20-1
CDR3aa: CSADRASHEQYF
CDR3nt: TGCAGTGCGGACAGGGCTTCCCACGAGCAGTACTTC

d_gene: TRBD1
j_gene: TRBJ2-3
abundance: NA
v_gene: TRBV12-3/TRBV12-4
CDR3aa: CASSYSAGGSTDTQYF
CDR3nt: TGTGCCAGCAGCTACTCCGCAGGGGGTAGCACGGATACGCAGTATTTT

d_gene: NA
j_gene: TRBJ1-4
abundance: few
v_gene: TRBV6-5
CDR3aa: CASSYSIEATNEKLFF
CDR3nt: TGTGCCAGCAGTTACTCAATAGAAGCAACTAATGAAAAACTGTTTTTT

d_gene: NA
j_gene: TRBJ1-1
abundance: many
v_gene: TRBV20-1
CDR3aa: CSASFNTEAFF
CDR3nt: TGCAGTGCTAGTTTTAACACTGAAGCTTTCTTT

d_gene: NA
j_gene: TRBJ2-7
abundance: few
v_gene: TRBV20-1
CDR3aa: CSASKRGRSSYEQYF
CDR3nt: TGCAGTGCTAGTAAAAGGGGCCGAAGCTCCTACGAGCAGTACTTC

d_gene: TRBD2
j_gene: TRBJ2-3
abundance: many
v_gene: TRBV2
CDR3aa: CAGSGGPGSSTQYF
CDR3nt: TGTGCCGGCAGCGGGGGCCCCGGTTCGTCTACGCAGTATTTT

d_gene: NA
j_gene: TRBJ1-2
abundance: many
v_gene: TRBV12-3/TRBV12-4
CDR3aa: CASSFRGWYGYTF
CDR3nt: TGTGCCAGCAGTTTTCGGGGGTGGTATGGCTACACCTTC

d_gene: TRBD1
j_gene: TRBJ1-2
abundance: many
v_gene: TRBV2
CDR3aa: CASRADRVRYGYTF
CDR3nt: TGTGCCAGCAGGGCCGACAGGGTTCGATATGGCTACACCTTC

d_gene: NA
j_gene: TRBJ2-1
abundance: many
v_gene: TRBV2
CDR3aa: CASSEPRAPFNEQFF
CDR3nt: TGTGCCAGCAGTGAACCCCGGGCCCCGTTCAATGAGCAGTTCTTC

d_gene: NA
j_gene: TRBJ2-7
abundance: NA
v_gene: TRBV6-5
CDR3aa: CASSYSIGLVPGYEQYF
CDR3nt: TGTGCCAGCAGTTACTCGATAGGTCTAGTACCTGGTTACGAGCAGTACTTC

d_gene: TRBD1
j_gene: TRBJ1-5
abundance: many
v_gene: TRBV27
CDR3aa: CASSYGTVGQPQHF
CDR3nt: TGTGCCAGCAGCTATGGGACAGTAGGGCAGCCCCAGCATTTT

d_gene: TRBD2
j_gene: TRBJ2-1
abundance: NA
v_gene: TRBV11-1
CDR3aa: CASSPTPSSGGGVGQFF
CDR3nt: TGTGCCAGCAGCCCAACTCCCTCTAGCGGGGGGGGTGTGGGGCAGTTCTTC